Presented here are 32 T cell receptor beta chains from one specimen sequenced in a study of blood T cell repertoires in COVID-19. Assay used: immunoSEQ multiplex PCR; TCRdb lists only in-frame clones, some missing. The sample lists over 90,000 clones; about 74% were seen once. The sequencing sample was made of peripheral blood. Receptors were obtained from a man between 70 and 80 years old with COVID-19, enrolled during active disease.

This chain joins TRBV25-1 and TRBJ2-4; 7 nucleotides match TRBD2. V shed 3 bases, J shed 7 bases, and the junction held 6 bases outside the gene matches. Germline values: CDR1 MGHDK, CDR2 SYGVNS. This CDR3 region has 14 residues. Here the CDR3 reads CASSDRGEGNIQYF. Written as DNA, the CDR3 is TGTGCCAGCAGTGACCGGGGGGAGGGCAACATTCAGTACTTC.

Written as DNA, the CDR3 is TGTGCCAGCAGCTCTAGCGGGTACTACGAGCAGTACTTC. Its translation is CASSSSGYYEQYF. The chain employs TRBV9 and TRBJ2-7; 8 positions match TRBD2. The CDR3 has 13 residues. Germline lookup yields CDR1 SGDLS and CDR2 YYNGEE. After removal of 4 bases from V and 3 bases from J, the junction contained 3 bases not matched to a gene.

CDR3 sequence reads: CASNPMQGRNTEAFF. CDR3 in DNA: TGTGCCAGCAACCCAATGCAGGGTCGAAACACTGAAGCTTTCTTT. The chain combines TRBV6-2 or TRBV6-3 with TRBJ1-1; TRBD1 might be the D (5 bases). Trimming removed 7 bases from V and 2 bases from J, with 17 bases in between. Germline V gene lookup returns CDR1 MNHEY and CDR2 SVGEGT. The CDR3 runs 15 residues.

The chain has TRBV7-2 and TRBJ1-1; 8 nucleotides line up with TRBD1. Germline CDR1 is SGHTA and CDR2 is FQGNSA. This CDR3 is 14 amino acids long. Unmatched junction bases numbered 6, after V lost 6 bases and J lost 3 bases. In DNA form, the CDR3 reads TGTGCCAGCAGTCGGGACAGGACTCACACTGAAGCTTTCTTT. Translation gives CASSRDRTHTEAFF.

V is TRBV6-2 or TRBV6-3 and J is TRBJ2-7; perhaps TRBD1 as D (6 bases). Germline CDR1 and CDR2: MNHEY and SVGEGT. Trimming pared 0 bases from V and 1 base from J, leaving 16 bases between. The length of the CDR3 is 17 residues. DNA of the CDR3: TGTGCCAGCAGTTACTCGACCAGGGGATCATATTCCTACGAGCAGTACTTC. Its protein product is CASSYSTRGSYSYEQYF.

This rearrangement joins TRBV4-1 to TRBJ2-1; 7 positions match TRBD2. This CDR3 spans 19 amino acids. Germline-derived CDR1 and CDR2 are MGHRA and YSYEKL. The junction had 14 bases not matched to a gene; V was cut back by 0 bases and J by 3 bases. The CDR3 is CASSQDSIPSGRLYNEQFF. Written as DNA, the CDR3 is TGCGCCAGCAGCCAAGATTCCATCCCTAGCGGACGACTCTACAATGAGCAGTTCTTC.

This rearrangement joins TRBV2 to TRBJ1-4; 8 nucleotides align to TRBD1. V was clipped by 3 bases and J by 7 bases; unmatched bases: 1. The CDR3 sequence is 13 residues long. Germline V gene data show CDR1 as SNHLY and CDR2 as FYNNEI. The CDR3 nucleotides read TGTGCCAGCAGTGACAGGGGGCGTGAAAAACTGTTTTTT. Its translation is CASSDRGREKLFF.

The chain carries TRBV7-2 and TRBJ2-1; the D gene is possibly TRBD2 (6 bases). Germline assignment: CDR1 SGHTA and CDR2 FQGNSA. Trimming removed 5 bases at V and 0 bases at J, with 14 bases between. This CDR3 has 16 residues. DNA for the CDR3: TGTGCCAGCAGCAAAGGAGGGTCTTTCTCCTACAATGAGCAGTTCTTC. Protein: CASSKGGSFSYNEQFF.

This clone was recorded once. The CDR3 bases are TGTGCCAGCAGTCCTCCGGGTTGGGTCTGGAACACTGAAGCTTTCTTT. Its translation: CASSPPGWVWNTEAFF. This rearrangement joins TRBV28 to TRBJ1-1, with D unresolved. The CDR3 consists of 16 residues. V lost 5 bases, J lost 1 base, and 17 bases lay in between. Germline CDR1 and CDR2: MDHEN and SYDVKM.

This chain uses TRBV7-2 with TRBJ2-1, with D unresolved. Germline assignment: CDR1 SGHTA and CDR2 FQGNSA. The V end lost 4 bases, the J end lost 0 bases, and 4 bases lay between the germline ends. The length of the CDR3 is 13 residues. The CDR3 loop reads CASSYSSYNEQFF. CDR3 in DNA: TGTGCCAGCAGCTACAGCTCCTACAATGAGCAGTTCTTC. Complete variable domain (other parts from reference TRBV7-2 and TRBJ2-1): GAGVSQSPSNKVTEKGKDVELRCDPISGHTALYWYRQSLGQGLEFLIYFQGNSAPDKSGLPSDRFSAERTGGSVSTLTIQRTQQEDSAVYLCASSYSSYNEQFFGPGTRLTVL.

This clone has only a few counts. CDR3 sequence (DNA): TGTGCCAGCAGTTGGAGGGACAGCAATCAGCCCCAGCATTTT. Protein sequence: CASSWRDSNQPQHF. The chain employs TRBV27 and TRBJ1-5; the D gene is possibly TRBD1 (5 bases). V lost 4 bases and J 1 base, leaving 8 bases between the germline ends. CDR1 and CDR2 from the germline V gene are MNHEY and SMNVEV (reference sequence). The CDR3 totals 14 residues.

The V and J genes are TRBV24-1 and TRBJ1-1, with 9 bases that match TRBD1. This CDR3 is 15 amino acids long. Germline V lookup: CDR1 KGHDR, CDR2 SFDVKD. Trimming cost V 3 bases and J 3 bases; bases outside gene matches: 4. CDR3 nucleotide sequence: TGTGCCACCAGTGATCCACGACAGGGGGACACTGAAGCTTTCTTT. This translates into CATSDPRQGDTEAFF.

The V call is TRBV18, the J call TRBJ1-3; D might be TRBD1 (6 bases). CDR3 length equals 17 residues. CDR1 is KGHSH, CDR2 LQKENI, per germline. Trimming pared 5 bases from V and 0 bases from J, leaving 17 bases between. CDR3 sequence (DNA): TGTGCCAGCTCAGCGACAACAGGGTTACTCTCTGGAAACACCATATATTTT. Protein product: CASSATTGLLSGNTIYF.

The chain combines TRBV5-4 with TRBJ1-2; TRBD1 matches at 8 bases. The CDR3 loop spans 14 amino acids. Trimming at V came to 6 bases and at J to 8 bases, leaving 12 bases not matched to a gene. Germline assignment: CDR1 SGHNT and CDR2 YYREEE (reference sequence). In nucleotides, the CDR3 is TGTGCCAGCACGACCTCAGGGGGCGCCTCCGGCTACACCTTC. Translating gives CASTTSGGASGYTF. Full variable domain (missing parts from reference TRBV5-4 and TRBJ1-2): ETGVTQSPTHLIKTRGQQVTLRCSSQSGHNTVSWYQQALGQGPQFIFQYYREEENGRGNFPPRFSGLQFPNYSSELNVNALELDDSALYLCASTTSGGASGYTFGSGTRLTVV.

This clone has a handful of counts. The genes are TRBV19 and TRBJ2-2, with 13 bases aligning to TRBD2. In germline, CDR1 is LNHDA, CDR2 SQIVND (reference sequence). This CDR3 is built from 19 residues. The junction had 13 bases not matched to a gene; V was cut back by 6 bases and J by 3 bases. CDR3 amino acids: CASRADPTSGRIDTGELFF. The CDR3 nucleotides are TGTGCCAGTAGGGCGGACCCGACTAGCGGGAGGATAGACACCGGGGAGCTGTTTTTT.

The CDR3 is CATSSGLAGYAKNIQYF. The CDR3 nucleotides read TGTGCCACCAGCTCGGGACTAGCGGGATATGCCAAAAACATTCAGTACTTC. The gene calls are TRBV15 and TRBJ2-4, with 13 bases identical to TRBD2. The junction had 5 bases not matched to a gene; V was cut back by 5 bases and J by 1 base. Germline values: CDR1 LNHNV, CDR2 YYDKDF (reference sequence). CDR3 size: 17 residues.

As concerns this clone: Other DNA sequences in this sample translate to the same CDR3. This chain links TRBV29-1 with TRBJ2-7; 7 positions match TRBD1. The CDR3 totals 13 residues. V lost 6 bases and J lost 0; bases outside the gene matches: 5. Per germline, CDR1 SQVTM and CDR2 ANQGSEA. DNA for the CDR3: TGCAGCGTCCGGACAGGAAGCTCCTACGAGCAGTACTTC. Translated: CSVRTGSSYEQYF.

This rearrangement joins TRBV5-1 to TRBJ1-4; 10 bases are shared with TRBD1. Germline V gene sequence: CDR1 SGHRS, CDR2 YFSETQ. The trim removed 5 bases at V and 7 bases at J, leaving 8 bases unmatched. This CDR3 is built from 15 residues. In nucleotides, the CDR3 is TGCGCCAGCAGTTCGACAGGGGGCGGGAGTGAAAAACTGTTTTTT. This encodes CASSSTGGGSEKLFF. Full variable domain (rest looked up from reference TRBV5-1 and TRBJ1-4): KAGVTQTPRYLIKTRGQQVTLSCSPISGHRSVSWYQQTPGQGLQFLFEYFSETQRNKGNFPGRFSGRQFSNSRSEMNVSTLELGDSALYLCASSSTGGGSEKLFFGSGTQLSVL.

V gene TRBV10-3 combines with J gene TRBJ2-2, with 8 bases aligning to TRBD2. This CDR3 contains 13 residues. CDR1 is ENHRY, CDR2 SYGVKD, per germline. Trimming at V came to 10 bases and at J to 12 bases, leaving 13 bases not matched to a gene. CDR3 DNA: TGTGCCAACACCGGGGGGGCAGCGGGGCAGCTGTTTTTT. Protein sequence: CANTGGAAGQLFF.

This sequence joins TRBV27 and TRBJ2-7, with unresolved D. The germline V and J ends were trimmed by 4 bases and 3 bases, with 7 bases remaining between them. CDR3 length equals 12 residues. Per germline, CDR1 MNHEY and CDR2 SMNVEV (reference sequence). The CDR3 sequence: CASSSPYYEQYF. CDR3 DNA sequence: TGTGCCAGCAGTTCCCCCTACTACGAGCAGTACTTC.

This chain links TRBV10-3 with TRBJ1-1; TRBD1 matches 7 bases. The CDR3 spans 14 residues. V dropped 2 bases and J dropped 1; count of bases not matched to a gene: 1. Germline assignment: CDR1 ENHRY and CDR2 SYGVKD. In DNA, the CDR3 is TGTGCCATCAGTGAGCCAGGGGGGAACACTGAAGCTTTCTTT. It is translated as CAISEPGGNTEAFF.

The chain combines TRBV18 with TRBJ2-1; 8 positions agree with TRBD2. Germline assignment: CDR1 KGHSH and CDR2 LQKENI. The CDR3 runs to 16 residues. Germline trimming cut 3 bases from V and 7 bases from J; bases unmatched to any gene: 11. CDR3 in DNA: TGTGCCAGCTCACCCCCGGGGAGCGGGAGTGCGAATGAGCAGTTCTTC. Translation gives CASSPPGSGSANEQFF.

This chain uses TRBV4-2 with TRBJ2-1; D gene uncertain. Between the trimmed V and J ends, which lost 1 base and 7 bases, there was a span of 8 bases. The CDR3 totals 13 residues. Germline V lookup: CDR1 LGHNA, CDR2 YNFKEQ. The CDR3 nucleotides are TGTGCCAGCAGCCAAGTCGGGTCAAATGAGCAGTTCTTC. Protein: CASSQVGSNEQFF.

CDR3 sequence: CAIRGTGDGSPLHF. In nucleotides, the CDR3 is TGTGCCATCAGAGGGACAGGGGACGGTTCACCCCTCCACTTT. The V and J genes are TRBV10-3 and TRBJ1-6; 10 positions match TRBD1. V lost 6 bases and J lost 9; bases outside the gene matches: 5. CDR1 is ENHRY, CDR2 SYGVKD, per germline. This CDR3 comprises 14 residues.

V is TRBV18 and J is TRBJ2-3; D is ambiguous. This CDR3 is built from 15 residues. Germline assignment: CDR1 KGHSH and CDR2 LQKENI. The germline V and J ends were trimmed by 2 bases and 5 bases, with 14 bases remaining between them. CDR3 DNA sequence: TGTGCCAGCTCACCATTGCCCCCGCCGGGAGATACGCAGTATTTT. This translates into CASSPLPPPGDTQYF.

This chain connects TRBV28 to TRBJ2-2; TRBD2 matches at 10 bases. The J segment lost 3 bases and the V segment lost 5 bases, leaving 0 bases of the junction unmatched. The CDR3 is made up of 14 amino acids. The V gene's germline CDR1 is MDHEN and CDR2 SYDVKM. CDR3 loop: CASSLAGDTGELFF. The CDR3 DNA sequence: TGTGCCAGCAGTCTAGCGGGAGACACCGGGGAGCTGTTTTTT.

This chain links TRBV6-6 with TRBJ2-5; 7 bases match TRBD1. CDR1 MNHNY and CDR2 SVGAGI come from the germline V gene (reference sequence). The CDR3 has 15 residues. V shed 6 bases and J 2 bases; nucleotides not matched to a gene: 9. CDR3 loop: CASSARDRSQETQYF. The DNA of the CDR3 is TGTGCCAGCAGCGCCCGGGACAGATCGCAAGAGACCCAGTACTTC.

This chain joins TRBV7-2 and TRBJ2-7, with D unresolved. The CDR3 runs 11 residues. Looked up from germline, CDR1 is SGHTA and CDR2 is FQGNSA. V was pared by 5 bases and J by 0 bases, with 2 bases between. The CDR3 reads CASSLSYEQYF. The CDR3, as DNA: TGTGCCAGCAGCCTCTCCTACGAGCAGTACTTC.

The CDR3 loop is CASSLGAQGSSGNTIYF. For the CDR3, the DNA is TGCGCCAGCAGCTTGGGGGCACAGGGGAGCTCTGGAAACACCATATATTTT. The chain joins TRBV5-1 to TRBJ1-3; 7 bases fit TRBD1. CDR3 length: 17 residues. Germline CDR1 reads SGHRS; CDR2 reads YFSETQ. V shed 0 bases and J 0 bases; nucleotides not matched to a gene: 6.

J is TRBJ1-1 and V is TRBV4-3, with 10 bases aligning to TRBD1. CDR1 and CDR2 (germline): LGHNA, YSLEER. This CDR3 has 15 amino acids. J lost 3 bases, V lost 0 bases, and 1 base had no gene match. This CDR3 reads CASSQDGQGDTEAFF. CDR3 sequence (DNA): TGCGCCAGCAGCCAAGATGGACAGGGGGACACTGAAGCTTTCTTT.

The rearrangement uses TRBV5-4 and TRBJ2-7; 8 bases are a match to TRBD2. Trimming cost V 2 bases and J 7 bases; bases outside gene matches: 2. CDR3 length: 12 amino acids. Germline V gene data show CDR1 as SGHNT and CDR2 as YYREEE (reference sequence). CDR3 DNA sequence: TGTGCCAGCAGCTTCATAGCGGGGGAGCAGTACTTC. It is translated as CASSFIAGEQYF.

V and J are TRBV5-6 and TRBJ1-5; the D gene is possibly TRBD1 (6 bases). The V end lost 1 base, the J end lost 5 bases, and 10 bases lay between the germline ends. CDR3 length equals 14 residues. Germline CDR1 and CDR2: SGHDT and YYEEEE. The CDR3 DNA is TGTGCCAGCAGCTTGACCAGGGGAGATCAGCCCCAGCATTTT. Protein product: CASSLTRGDQPQHF. The full variable domain, rest sourced from reference TRBV5-6 and TRBJ1-5, is DAGVTQSPTHLIKTRGQQVTLRCSPKSGHDTVSWYQQALGQGPQFIFQYYEEEERQRGNFPDRFSGHQFPNYSSELNVNALLLGDSALYLCASSLTRGDQPQHFGDGTRLSIL.